This is a list of T cell receptor beta chains from one sample in a study of early T cells in non-severe SARS-CoV-2 infection. TCRdb itself ran the 5' RACE reads through MiXCR, one entry per CDR3 protein. The sample holds about 42,000 distinct CDR3 sequences; around 7% are singletons and the top ten take around 4.5%. Sequences were obtained from whole blood. These TCRs come from an adult who was a healthcare worker with PCR-confirmed SARS-CoV-2 infection or an uninfected control (not recorded which). CDR3s include the opening cysteine and the closing phenylalanine or tryptophan. The D gene is left open where the match is weak. Rows give clone size only sometimes, using once, few, many, or a class for an expanded clone.

clone_size j_call d_call v_call cdr3_aa cdr3_nt
few TRBJ1-2 - TRBV7-9 CASSWDGGYGYTF TGTGCCAGCAGCTGGGACGGGGGATATGGCTACACCTTC
few TRBJ2-5 TRBD1 TRBV11-3 CASSSPSTWDRGGQETQYF TGTGCCAGCAGCTCGCCCTCAACCTGGGACAGGGGGGGCCAAGAGACCCAGTACTTC
many TRBJ2-7 - TRBV3-1 CASSHLGQSSYEQYF TGTGCCAGCAGCCATCTCGGACAGAGCTCCTACGAGCAGTACTTC
many TRBJ2-3 - TRBV25-1 CASSEYDDGRGRNTDTQYF TGTGCCAGCAGTGAATACGACGATGGAAGGGGAAGAAACACAGATACGCAGTATTTT
many TRBJ1-1 TRBD1 TRBV2 CAIRGPTEAFF TGTGCCATCAGGGGGCCCACTGAAGCTTTCTTT
many TRBJ2-7 - TRBV14 CASSQEVVGDTTYEQYF TGTGCCAGCAGCCAAGAGGTAGTGGGGGACACAACCTACGAGCAGTACTTC
- TRBJ2-7 - TRBV5-1 CASSLDATPGYEQYF TGCGCCAGCAGCTTGGATGCCACGCCCGGCTACGAGCAGTACTTC
many TRBJ2-7 TRBD1 TRBV19 CASSPVTGGTRVEQYF TGTGCCAGTAGTCCCGTTACAGGGGGCACGAGGGTCGAGCAGTACTTC
few TRBJ2-7 - TRBV6-4 CASSEAGPPYEQYF TGTGCCAGCAGTGAGGCTGGGCCACCCTACGAGCAGTACTTC
few TRBJ2-7 - TRBV29-1 CSVTDILSLLVYEQYF TGCAGCGTTACCGACATACTATCATTGCTGGTCTACGAGCAGTACTTC
many TRBJ1-3 - TRBV20-1 CSASGGNTIYF TGCAGTGCGTCCGGGGGAAACACCATATATTTT
many TRBJ1-5 TRBD1 TRBV19 CASSQGGRNQPQHF TGTGCCAGTAGCCAGGGGGGCAGAAATCAGCCCCAGCATTTT
many TRBJ2-3 TRBD1 TRBV27 CASRGTRDRFSDTQYF TGTGCCAGCAGAGGTACCCGGGACAGGTTTTCAGATACGCAGTATTTT
many TRBJ2-1 - TRBV6-5 CASKQGLYNEQFF TGTGCCAGCAAACAGGGCCTCTACAATGAGCAGTTCTTC
- TRBJ1-5 - TRBV6-2/TRBV6-3 CASSYWGDQPQHF TGTGCCAGCAGTTACTGGGGGGATCAGCCCCAGCATTTT
many TRBJ1-1 TRBD1 TRBV2 CASSEGQGAGNTEAFF TGTGCCAGCAGTGAAGGACAGGGGGCCGGGAACACTGAAGCTTTCTTT
many TRBJ1-4 - TRBV6-5 CASSYGSQLNEKLFF TGTGCCAGCAGTTACGGTTCACAGCTTAATGAAAAACTGTTTTTT
few TRBJ2-3 TRBD1 TRBV19 CASSPGTGIRTDTQYF TGTGCCAGTAGTCCGGGGACAGGAATTCGCACAGATACGCAGTATTTT
few TRBJ1-6 - TRBV5-1 CASSGGSTYNSPLHF TGCGCCAGCAGCGGGGGGAGCACCTATAATTCACCCCTCCACTTT
many TRBJ1-2 TRBD1 TRBV20-1 CSARDDLQGMGHTF TGCAGTGCTAGAGATGACCTACAGGGGATGGGGCACACCTTC
few TRBJ1-6 - TRBV29-1 CSVAQDTGNNSPLHF TGCAGCGTTGCCCAAGACACAGGCAATAATTCACCCCTCCACTTT
many TRBJ1-5 - TRBV6-2/TRBV6-3 CASNQPANLNQPQHF TGTGCCAGCAACCAACCGGCGAATTTAAATCAGCCCCAGCATTTT
- TRBJ2-3 - TRBV2 CAPQRRGSTDTQYF TGTGCCCCTCAGAGGCGGGGTAGCACAGATACGCAGTATTTT
- TRBJ2-3 - TRBV5-1 CASRSSVDQGGADTQYF TGCGCCAGCAGGTCGAGTGTGGACCAGGGCGGCGCAGATACGCAGTATTTT
many TRBJ1-5 TRBD1 TRBV6-6 CASRPMDREFQPQHF TGTGCCAGCAGACCCATGGACAGGGAATTTCAGCCCCAGCATTTT
few TRBJ2-4 TRBD2 TRBV5-1 CASSQAGGPAKNIQYF TGCGCCAGCAGCCAGGCGGGGGGGCCGGCAAAAAACATTCAGTACTTC
- TRBJ1-1 - TRBV3-1 CASSQIDTEAFF TGTGCCAGCAGCCAAATAGACACTGAAGCTTTCTTT
- TRBJ2-2 TRBD2 TRBV6-4 CASSGGATGELFF TGTGCCAGCAGCGGGGGGGCCACCGGGGAGCTGTTTTTT
many TRBJ2-7 - TRBV27 CASRGPYEQYF TGTGCCAGCCGAGGGCCCTACGAGCAGTACTTC